One T cell receptor beta chain is described in this entry. The data were taken from a study of identical twins. TCRdb passed the 5' RACE reads through MiXCR, listing each CDR3 protein once. The sample carries a few hundred thousand distinct CDR3 sequences, about 18% recorded once. Trimming removed 0 bases at V and 6 bases at J, with 9 bases between. The germline V gene has CDR1 SGHRS and CDR2 YFSETQ. The CDR3 covers 13 residues. This receptor was obtained from a man aged 45-60 years in good health. The chain joins TRBV5-1 to TRBJ1-1; possibly TRBD1 for D (6 bases). Sequencing was done on a sample of naive T cells sorted from blood. This CDR3 reads CASSLAWTAEAFF. Written as DNA, the CDR3 is TGCGCCAGCAGCTTGGCCTGGACAGCTGAAGCTTTCTTT.